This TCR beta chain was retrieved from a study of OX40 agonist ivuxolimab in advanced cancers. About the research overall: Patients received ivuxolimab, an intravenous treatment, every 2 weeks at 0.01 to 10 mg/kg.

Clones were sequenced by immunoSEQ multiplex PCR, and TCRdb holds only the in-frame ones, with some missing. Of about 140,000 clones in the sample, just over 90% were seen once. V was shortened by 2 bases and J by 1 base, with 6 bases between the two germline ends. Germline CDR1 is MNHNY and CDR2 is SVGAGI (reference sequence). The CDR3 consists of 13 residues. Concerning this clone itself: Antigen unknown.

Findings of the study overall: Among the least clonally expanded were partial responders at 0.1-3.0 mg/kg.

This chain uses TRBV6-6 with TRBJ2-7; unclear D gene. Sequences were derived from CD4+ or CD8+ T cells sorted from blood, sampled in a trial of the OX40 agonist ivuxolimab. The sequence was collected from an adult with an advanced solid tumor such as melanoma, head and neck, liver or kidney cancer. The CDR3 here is CASSYANSYEQYF. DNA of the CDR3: TGTGCCAGCAGTTACGCCAATTCCTACGAGCAGTACTTC.